The clone carrying this T cell receptor beta chain was counted a few times. These data come from a study of T cell responses to AZD1222 COVID-19 vaccine. Only in-frame clones appear in the TCRdb table, and some are missing; sequencing was by immunoSEQ multiplex PCR. Here the sample spans over 110,000 clones, about 90% being singletons. CDR1 MGHRA and CDR2 YSYEKL come from the germline V gene. Trimming removed 2 bases at V and 0 bases at J, with 7 bases between. The CDR3 totals 14 residues. This sequence was found in an adult who received the AZD1222 COVID-19 vaccine. This chain joins TRBV4-1 and TRBJ1-1, with D uncertain. Sequenced here: peripheral blood, sampled 28 days after the second AZD1222 dose. The CDR3 here is CASSQSHLNTEAFF. CDR3 DNA: TGCGCCAGCAGCCAATCACACCTGAACACTGAAGCTTTCTTT.